Listed below are T cell receptor beta chains from one sample, sequenced in a study of siplizumab effects on memory and regulatory T cells. Assay used: immunoSEQ multiplex PCR; TCRdb lists only in-frame clones, some missing. The sample carries fewer than 100,000 clones, approximately 95% recorded once. Sequencing used non-Treg CD4+ T cells sorted from blood. The receptors shown here come from a human donor in good health. CDR3s include the opening cysteine and the closing phenylalanine or tryptophan. Fields, in order: V gene, clone size, D gene, J gene, CDR3 DNA, CDR3 protein. D genes are given only for firm matches. Expanded clones are given a class, and other clones once, few, many or no size at all.

V: TRBV21-1
size: .
D: .
J: TRBJ2-1
DNA: TGTGCCAGCTTCAAGAGCTCCTACAATGAGCAGTTCTTC
CDR3: CASFKSSYNEQFF

V: TRBV19
size: .
D: .
J: TRBJ1-2
DNA: TGTGCCAGTAGTCCTTGGACAGTGGAATATGGCTACACCTTC
CDR3: CASSPWTVEYGYTF

V: TRBV18
size: .
D: .
J: TRBJ1-3
DNA: TGTGCCAGCTCACCACTTCGGGGGGCGGTCGGAAACACCATATATTTT
CDR3: CASSPLRGAVGNTIYF

V: TRBV13
size: .
D: .
J: TRBJ2-1
DNA: TGTGCCAGCAGCTTACAGACCCCTCTTTCAAATGAGCAGTTCTTC
CDR3: CASSLQTPLSNEQFF

V: TRBV5-1
size: few
D: .
J: TRBJ2-5
DNA: TGCGCCAGCAGCTTGGAAGAGACCCAGTACTTC
CDR3: CASSLEETQYF

V: TRBV2
size: .
D: TRBD2
J: TRBJ2-3
DNA: TGTGCCAGCAGACTAGCGGGGGGCACAGATACGCAGTATTTT
CDR3: CASRLAGGTDTQYF

V: TRBV11-2
size: .
D: .
J: TRBJ2-5
DNA: TGTGCCAGCAGCTTAGGAACAAAAGAGACCCAGTACTTC
CDR3: CASSLGTKETQYF

V: TRBV5-8
size: .
D: TRBD1
J: TRBJ1-2
DNA: TGTGCCAGCAGCTCCGACAGGGCCTTTGGCTACACCTTC
CDR3: CASSSDRAFGYTF

V: TRBV6-4
size: few
D: .
J: TRBJ1-1
DNA: TGTGCCAGCAGTGCCTCGTCGAGAGCCGAAGCTTTCTTT
CDR3: CASSASSRAEAFF

V: TRBV7-9
size: .
D: .
J: TRBJ2-1
DNA: TGTGCCAGCAGCTTAGCAAATGAGCAGTTCTTC
CDR3: CASSLANEQFF